This T cell receptor (beta chain) was profiled in a study of blood T cells in healthy people across ages. The CDR3 has 14 residues. The J segment lost 4 bases and the V segment lost 4 bases, leaving 4 bases of the junction unmatched. Each donor gave roughly 9.1 milliliters of peripheral blood. They isolated at least 6 million PBMCs from each sample. A second PCR of roughly 7 to 11 cycles used a sample-barcoded 5' primer and a J-beta primer mix. TCRdb passed the 5' RACE reads through MiXCR, listing each CDR3 protein once. Of about 970,000 distinct CDR3 sequences listed, roughly half are singletons. This sequence joins TRBV12-3 or TRBV12-4 and TRBJ2-3, with 8 bases matching TRBD2. This TCR derives from a woman in her sixties in good health. The specimen sequenced was blood. As DNA, the CDR3 is TGTGCCAGCAGTTACACCGGGAGGGCAGATACGCAGTATTTT. Its translation is CASSYTGRADTQYF.